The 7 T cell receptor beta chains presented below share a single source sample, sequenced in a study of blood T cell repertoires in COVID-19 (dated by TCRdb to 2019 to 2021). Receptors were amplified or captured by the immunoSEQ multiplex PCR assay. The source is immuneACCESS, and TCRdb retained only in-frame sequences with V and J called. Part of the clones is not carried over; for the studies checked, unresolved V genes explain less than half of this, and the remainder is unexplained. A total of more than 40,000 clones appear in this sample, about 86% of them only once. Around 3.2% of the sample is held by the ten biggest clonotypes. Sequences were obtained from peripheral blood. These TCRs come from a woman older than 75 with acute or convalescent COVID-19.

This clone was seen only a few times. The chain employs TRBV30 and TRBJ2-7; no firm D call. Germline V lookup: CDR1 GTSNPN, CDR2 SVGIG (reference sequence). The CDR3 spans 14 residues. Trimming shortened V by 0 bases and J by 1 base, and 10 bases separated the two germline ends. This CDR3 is CAWSVLPRSYEQYF. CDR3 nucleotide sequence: TGTGCCTGGAGTGTACTCCCCAGGTCCTACGAGCAGTACTTC.

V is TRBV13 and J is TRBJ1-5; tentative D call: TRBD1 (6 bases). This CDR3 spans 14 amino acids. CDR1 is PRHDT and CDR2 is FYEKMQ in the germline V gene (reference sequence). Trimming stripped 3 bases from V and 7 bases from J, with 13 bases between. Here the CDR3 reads CASSFAGVDQPQHF. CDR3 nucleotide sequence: TGTGCCAGCAGCTTTGCAGGGGTGGACCAGCCCCAGCATTTT.

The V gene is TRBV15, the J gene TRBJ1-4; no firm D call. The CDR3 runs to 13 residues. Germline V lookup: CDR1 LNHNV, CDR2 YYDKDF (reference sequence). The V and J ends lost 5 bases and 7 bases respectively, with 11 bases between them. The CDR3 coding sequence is TGTGCCACCAGCTCTAGTCCATCTGAAAAACTGTTTTTT. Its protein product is CATSSSPSEKLFF.

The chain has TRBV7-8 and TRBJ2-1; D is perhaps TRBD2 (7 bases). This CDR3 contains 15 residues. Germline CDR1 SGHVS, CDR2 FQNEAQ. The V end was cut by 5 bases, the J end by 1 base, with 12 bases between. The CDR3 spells CASSLRGASYNEQFF. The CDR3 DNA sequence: TGTGCCAGCAGCCTCCGGGGGGCGTCCTACAATGAGCAGTTCTTC.

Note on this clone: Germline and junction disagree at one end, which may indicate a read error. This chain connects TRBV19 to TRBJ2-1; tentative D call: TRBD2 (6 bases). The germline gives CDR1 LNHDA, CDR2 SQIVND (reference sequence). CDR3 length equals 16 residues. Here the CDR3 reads CASRLSSRDSSNEQFF. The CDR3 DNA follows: TGTGCCAGCCGGCTTTCTTCTCGGGACTCCTCCAATGAGCAGTTCTTC.

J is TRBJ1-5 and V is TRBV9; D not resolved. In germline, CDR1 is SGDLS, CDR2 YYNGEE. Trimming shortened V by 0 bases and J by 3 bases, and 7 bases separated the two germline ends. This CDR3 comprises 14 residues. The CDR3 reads CASSVGWPNQPQHF. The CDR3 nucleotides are TGTGCCAGCAGCGTAGGGTGGCCCAATCAGCCCCAGCATTTT. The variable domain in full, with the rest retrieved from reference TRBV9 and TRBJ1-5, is DSGVTQTPKHLITATGQRVTLRCSPRSGDLSVYWYQQSLDQGLQFLIQYYNGEERAKGNILERFSAQQFPDLHSELNLSSLELGDSALYFCASSVGWPNQPQHFGDGTRLSIL.

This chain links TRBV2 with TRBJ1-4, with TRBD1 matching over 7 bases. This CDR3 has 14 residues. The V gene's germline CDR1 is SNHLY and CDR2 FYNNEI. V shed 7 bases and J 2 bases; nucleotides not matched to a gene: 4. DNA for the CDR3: TGTGCCAGCAAATACAGGGGCACTAATGAAAAACTGTTTTTT. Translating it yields CASKYRGTNEKLFF.